Each of the 27 T cell receptor beta chains below was sequenced from the same sample in a study of cytomegalovirus exposure and HLA in healthy donors. The PCR contained 60 Vbeta and 13 Jbeta primers. TCRdb's table, derived via immunoSEQ multiplex PCR, lists solely in-frame clones and lacks some. The sample holds about 140,000 clones, around 80% seen once. The sequencing sample was made of PBMCs. These receptors came from a man between 25 and 39 years old in good health.

This clone has only one observation. The J gene is TRBJ2-3, the V gene TRBV4-1, with TRBD2 matching 11 bases. Germline trimming cut 2 bases from V and 2 bases from J; bases unmatched to any gene: 3. This CDR3 has 16 residues. From germline, CDR1 is MGHRA and CDR2 YSYEKL. Here the CDR3 DNA reads TGCGCCAGCAGCCAAATAGCGGGAGGGTCCACAGATACGCAGTATTTT. Translation gives CASSQIAGGSTDTQYF.

The V gene is TRBV11-3, the J gene TRBJ1-2; possibly TRBD1 for D (6 bases). The V gene lost 1 base and the J gene lost 7 bases, with 10 bases spanning the gap. This CDR3 comprises 13 residues. Germline V gene lookup returns CDR1 SGHNT and CDR2 YENEEA. The CDR3 region is CASSLARGSGYTF. The CDR3 bases are TGTGCCAGCAGCTTAGCCAGGGGAAGTGGCTACACCTTC.

The J gene is TRBJ2-1, the V gene TRBV19; TRBD1 might be the D (5 bases). The germline V and J ends were trimmed by 1 base and 0 bases, with 16 bases remaining between them. The length of the CDR3 is 18 residues. CDR1 is LNHDA, CDR2 SQIVND, per germline (reference sequence). CDR3 sequence reads: CASSIAKTSDSSYNEQFF. CDR3 in DNA: TGTGCCAGTAGTATAGCCAAGACAAGCGACAGCTCCTACAATGAGCAGTTCTTC.

A few counts support this clone. The chain combines TRBV18 with TRBJ2-7; 7 positions match TRBD1. J gave up 7 bases and V 4 bases, and 7 bases lay outside the gene matches. The CDR3 is 13 amino acids. Germline CDR1 is KGHSH and CDR2 is LQKENI. CDR3 in amino acids: CASSRGQPGEQYF. The CDR3 coding sequence is TGTGCCAGCTCACGGGGACAGCCAGGGGAGCAGTACTTC.

The chain uses TRBV19 and TRBJ1-2; the D is unclear. The germline V and J ends were trimmed by 5 bases and 4 bases, with 11 bases remaining between them. CDR3 length: 13 amino acids. Per the germline V gene, CDR1 is LNHDA and CDR2 is SQIVND (reference sequence). This CDR3 reads CASSPWRVYGYTF. The CDR3 bases are TGTGCCAGTAGTCCCTGGCGGGTCTATGGCTACACCTTC.

V and J are TRBV5-8 and TRBJ2-6; D remains ambiguous. Germline lookup yields CDR1 SGHTS and CDR2 YDEGEE. The V end lost 4 bases, the J end lost 2 bases, and 10 bases lay between the germline ends. The CDR3 extends over 15 amino acids. Here the CDR3 reads CASSTGPAGANVLTF. CDR3 nucleotides: TGTGCCAGCAGCACGGGTCCCGCTGGGGCCAACGTCCTGACTTTC. Supplemented by reference TRBV5-8 and TRBJ2-6, the full variable domain reads EAGVTQSPTHLIKTRGQQATLRCSPISGHTSVYWYQQALGLGLQFLLWYDEGEERNRGNFPPRFSGRQFPNYSSELNVNALELEDSALYLCASSTGPAGANVLTFGAGSRLTVL.

In its sample, this clone was seen a few times. The chain has TRBV28 and TRBJ1-2; D possibly corresponds to TRBD1 (6 bases). The CDR3 spans 14 residues. In germline, CDR1 is MDHEN, CDR2 SYDVKM. Trimming pared 5 bases from V and 4 bases from J, leaving 14 bases between. The CDR3 is CASSPKTGVYGYTF. DNA of the CDR3: TGTGCCAGCAGTCCTAAGACAGGAGTCTATGGCTACACCTTC.

The chain employs TRBV28 and TRBJ2-1, with TRBD2 identical over 11 bases. V lost 4 bases to trimming and J lost 9 bases; unmatched junction nucleotides: 14. Germline V CDR1 and CDR2: MDHEN, SYDVKM. This CDR3 is built from 17 residues. DNA of the CDR3: TGTGCCAGCAGTTCAATTCGACGACTAGCGGGAATGGGTGAGCAGTTCTTC. It codes for CASSSIRRLAGMGEQFF.

The chain carries TRBV4-3 and TRBJ1-4; TRBD1 aligns across 9 bases. V dropped 4 bases and J dropped 0; count of bases not matched to a gene: 15. CDR1 LGHNA and CDR2 YSLEER come from the germline V gene. The CDR3 consists of 20 residues. The CDR3 DNA is TGCGCCAGCAGCCTCCTTGTAGGGGACAGGGCCCTTGCAACTAATGAAAAACTGTTTTTT. Amino acids: CASSLLVGDRALATNEKLFF.

This clone was seen just once. The chain recombines TRBV2 with TRBJ2-1, with 7 positions matching TRBD2. Germline V CDR1 and CDR2: SNHLY, FYNNEI. The length of the CDR3 is 15 residues. J gave up 1 base and V 6 bases, and 6 bases lay outside the gene matches. The CDR3 region is CASRLAEGSYNEQFF. CDR3 nucleotides: TGTGCCAGCAGGCTAGCGGAGGGGTCCTACAATGAGCAGTTCTTC.

Remarks on this clone: Other DNA sequences within the sample encode an identical CDR3. This chain connects TRBV4-1 to TRBJ2-3, with D tentatively TRBD2 (5 bases). The CDR3 totals 19 residues. Germline V CDR1 and CDR2: MGHRA, YSYEKL. V was pared by 4 bases and J by 0 bases, with 23 bases between. In nucleotides, the CDR3 is TGCGCCAGCAGCCGTTCGGAAGAACAGCGGAGCCCTAGCACAGATACGCAGTATTTT. Translation: CASSRSEEQRSPSTDTQYF.

V usage is TRBV4-1 and J usage is TRBJ1-2; D possibly corresponds to TRBD1 (6 bases). The CDR3 is 15 amino acids. CDR1 MGHRA and CDR2 YSYEKL come from the germline V gene. V was cut by 6 bases and J by 0 bases, with 14 bases left in between. CDR3: CASRTGFRTNYGYTF. The CDR3, as DNA: TGCGCCAGCAGGACAGGTTTTCGGACTAACTATGGCTACACCTTC.

CDR3 sequence (DNA): TGTGCCAGCAGTTTGGGGGACAGGGAAAATACGCAGTATTTT. Translated, it gives CASSLGDRENTQYF. The chain carries TRBV28 and TRBJ2-3, with 9 positions matching TRBD1. CDR3 length: 14 residues. V lost 3 bases and J lost 7; bases outside the gene matches: 5. Germline CDR1 MDHEN, CDR2 SYDVKM. The full variable domain, in which reference TRBV28 and TRBJ2-3 provide the parts outside the CDR3, is DVKVTQSSRYLVKRTGEKVFLECVQDMDHENMFWYRQDPGLGLRLIYFSYDVKMKEKGDIPEGYSVSREKKERFSLILESASTNQTSMYLCASSLGDRENTQYFGPGTRLTVL.

In nucleotides, the CDR3 is TGTGCCAGCAGCTTAGCTGGGACAGTTCTAGGCTATGGCTACACCTTC. It translates to CASSLAGTVLGYGYTF. This chain connects TRBV11-2 to TRBJ1-2; 7 bases are a match to TRBD1. Germline lookup yields CDR1 SGHAT and CDR2 FQNNGV. The CDR3 is 16 amino acids. The ends lost 1 base at V and 4 bases at J; junction bases unmatched: 9.

V is TRBV28 and J is TRBJ2-2, with D perhaps matching TRBD1 (6 bases). From germline, CDR1 is MDHEN and CDR2 SYDVKM. The CDR3 is made up of 13 amino acids. Trimming pared 6 bases from V and 7 bases from J, leaving 12 bases between. Here the CDR3 DNA reads TGTGCCAGCAGGACAGGTTCGGGCGGGGAGCTGTTTTTT. As protein: CASRTGSGGELFF.

The chain carries TRBV5-1 and TRBJ2-1; 8 nucleotides align to TRBD2. This CDR3 contains 14 residues. V gave up 1 base and J gave up 7 bases; unmatched junction bases: 4. Germline loops: CDR1 SGHRS, CDR2 YFSETQ. CDR3 DNA sequence: TGCGCCAGCAGCTTGACTAGCGGTGGTAATGAGCAGTTCTTC. It specifies CASSLTSGGNEQFF.

CDR3 in amino acids: CASRTPTSYNEQFF. The CDR3 coding sequence is TGTGCCAGCCGGACTCCTACCTCCTACAATGAGCAGTTCTTC. This rearrangement joins TRBV5-4 to TRBJ2-1; a possible D gene is TRBD2 (5 bases). The CDR3 is made up of 14 amino acids. V was trimmed by 7 bases and J by 0 bases, leaving 11 bases between them. Germline loops: CDR1 SGHNT, CDR2 YYREEE (reference sequence). The whole variable domain, filled in from reference TRBV5-4 and TRBJ2-1, reads ETGVTQSPTHLIKTRGQQVTLRCSSQSGHNTVSWYQQALGQGPQFIFQYYREEENGRGNFPPRFSGLQFPNYSSELNVNALELDDSALYLCASRTPTSYNEQFFGPGTRLTVL.

The rearrangement links TRBV28 to TRBJ1-1, with D tentatively TRBD1 (5 bases). In germline, CDR1 is MDHEN, CDR2 SYDVKM. V lost 8 bases to trimming and J lost 8 bases, with 12 bases between them. The CDR3 has 11 amino acids. The CDR3 loop is CASGIRGEAFF. DNA of the CDR3: TGTGCCAGCGGTATTCGGGGGGAAGCTTTCTTT.

The chain employs TRBV6-6 and TRBJ1-1; no firm D call. Germline V gene lookup returns CDR1 MNHNY and CDR2 SVGAGI (reference sequence). The CDR3 has 14 residues. The V and J ends lost 0 bases and 2 bases respectively, with 7 bases between them. CDR3 sequence reads: CASSYSGSNTEAFF. CDR3 in DNA: TGTGCCAGCAGTTACTCCGGGAGTAACACTGAAGCTTTCTTT.

This chain connects TRBV29-1 to TRBJ1-1; no firm D call. The CDR3 runs 14 residues. V lost 7 bases and J 1 base, leaving 16 bases between the germline ends. Germline CDR1 SQVTM, CDR2 ANQGSEA. The CDR3 protein is CSANPSWANTEAFF. The CDR3, as DNA: TGCAGCGCTAATCCCTCGTGGGCGAACACTGAAGCTTTCTTT.

This clone was detected a few times. The chain uses TRBV18 and TRBJ1-2; tentatively, D is TRBD1 (5 bases). The CDR3 extends over 15 amino acids. V was shortened by 5 bases and J by 5 bases, with 18 bases between the two germline ends. Germline CDR1 reads KGHSH; CDR2 reads LQKENI. CDR3 bases: TGTGCCAGCTCAGAACAGGCCCGTCTTCGATATGGCTACACCTTC. Protein sequence: CASSEQARLRYGYTF.

Comments on this clone: Sequence at one end of the junction differs from germline and may be a read error. The chain carries TRBV6-5 and TRBJ1-5; D gene ambiguous. CDR1 MNHEY and CDR2 SVGAGI come from the germline V gene. This CDR3 is 14 amino acids long. CDR3 sequence (DNA): TGTGCCAGCAGTCAAATATATAGCGATCAGCCCCAGCATTTT. Its protein product is CASSQIYSDQPQHF.

V usage is TRBV13 and J usage is TRBJ1-4; D ambiguous. Germline values: CDR1 PRHDT, CDR2 FYEKMQ (reference sequence). V lost 10 bases and J lost 0, with 12 bases in between. The CDR3 has 14 amino acids. Written as DNA, the CDR3 is TGTGCCACTCCCGACACCCCAACTAATGAAAAACTGTTTTTT. Encoded protein: CATPDTPTNEKLFF.

The CDR3 DNA sequence: TGCGCCAGCAGCGCGACAAGGCTTAATGAAAAACTGTTTTTT. The encoded protein is CASSATRLNEKLFF. The rearrangement uses TRBV5-1 and TRBJ1-4; D unclear. Germline loops: CDR1 SGHRS, CDR2 YFSETQ. V was trimmed by 4 bases and J by 4 bases, leaving 11 bases between them. The CDR3 length is 14 residues.

The CDR3 here is CASSRSNREGGYTF. As DNA, the CDR3 is TGTGCCAGCAGCCGGTCCAACAGGGAAGGTGGCTACACCTTC. The chain carries TRBV5-6 and TRBJ1-2; D perhaps matches TRBD1 (6 bases). The V gene's germline CDR1 is SGHDT and CDR2 YYEEEE. V gave up 4 bases and J gave up 7 bases, with 17 bases separating them. The CDR3 has 14 residues.

The V gene is TRBV7-9, the J gene TRBJ2-5; TRBD2 agrees at 14 bases. The CDR3 totals 18 residues. Germline values: CDR1 SEHNR, CDR2 FQNEAQ (reference sequence). V shed 3 bases and J 4 bases; nucleotides not matched to a gene: 10. The CDR3 is CASSFAGTSGRGGETQYF. The CDR3 nucleotides are TGTGCCAGCAGCTTCGCCGGGACTAGCGGGAGAGGTGGAGAGACCCAGTACTTC.

The chain is built from TRBV7-6 and TRBJ2-5; possible D gene TRBD1, 6 bases. Germline V gives CDR1 SGHVS, CDR2 FNYEAQ. V was shortened by 9 bases and J by 0 bases, with 11 bases between the two germline ends. The CDR3 has 13 amino acids. CDR3 in DNA: TGTGCCAGTAACAGGGCGCACCAAGAGACCCAGTACTTC. Protein sequence: CASNRAHQETQYF.